This entry describes one TCR beta chain. Its antigen is as yet unknown. Trimming removed 5 bases at V and 0 bases at J, with 11 bases between. The CDR3 covers 15 residues. The germline V gene encodes CDR1 MGHDK and CDR2 SYGVNS. Use of 60 Vbeta and 13 Jbeta primers characterized the PCR. Authors' methods: Roughly 11 million of the approximately 80 million unique TCR beta chains counted in a later analysis were shared. Here immunoSEQ multiplex PCR was the method, and the copy in TCRdb shows in-frame clones only, minus some. That table furnishes V, J and clone size, whereas the DNA furnished D and trimming. The sample has some 51,000 clones. The source of the sample is a study of cytomegalovirus exposure and HLA in healthy donors. General observations from the study: One variant, a missense change in DCLRE1C, was linked in a later analysis to TCR beta V- and J-gene trimming. There were reportedly fewer N-insertions in an Asian-associated ancestry cluster than the roughly 700-donor mean, in a later analysis. The study labeled 150 to 200 TCR beta chains cytomegalovirus-associated.

The chain employs TRBV25-1 and TRBJ1-3; D remains ambiguous. Sample: PBMCs. This receptor was obtained from a man between 45 and 60 years old in good health and CMV-seropositive. The CDR3 bases are TGTGCCAGCAGTAGCCCGGGATACTCTGGAAACACCATATATTTT. Residues: CASSSPGYSGNTIYF.